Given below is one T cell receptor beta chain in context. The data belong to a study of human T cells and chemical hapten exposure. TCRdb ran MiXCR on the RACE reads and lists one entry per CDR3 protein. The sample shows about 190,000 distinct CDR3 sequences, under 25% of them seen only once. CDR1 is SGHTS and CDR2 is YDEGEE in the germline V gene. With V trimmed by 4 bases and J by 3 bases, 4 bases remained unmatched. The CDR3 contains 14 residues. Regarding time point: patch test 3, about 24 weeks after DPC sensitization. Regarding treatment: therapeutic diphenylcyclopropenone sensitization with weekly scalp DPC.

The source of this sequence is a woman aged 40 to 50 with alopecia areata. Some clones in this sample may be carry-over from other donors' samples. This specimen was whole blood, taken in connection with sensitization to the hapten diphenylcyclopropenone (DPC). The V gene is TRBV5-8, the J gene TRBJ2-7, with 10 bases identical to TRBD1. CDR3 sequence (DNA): TGTGCCAGCAGCCGCGGGACAGGGGTCTACGAGCAGTACTTC. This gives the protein CASSRGTGVYEQYF.